This T cell receptor (beta chain) was sequenced for a study of blood T cell repertoires in COVID-19. Overall study: Nucleic acid was either cDNA or gDNA, and it came from T cells, B-cell-depleted T cells, or PBMCs.

Original handling: Researchers report that nucleated cell counts were estimated from reference gene primer amplification. Produced via immunoSEQ multiplex PCR; TCRdb's table is partial and in-frame only. V and J calls and clone size come straight from that table; D and trimming were deduced from the DNA. The sample includes about 340,000 clones, roughly 89% of them seen just once. Deletions cut 0 bases from V and 5 bases from J, with 11 bases between. CDR1 PRHDT and CDR2 FYEKMQ come from the germline V gene (reference sequence). The CDR3 totals 15 residues. The rearrangement uses TRBV13 and TRBJ2-1; a possible D gene is TRBD2 (6 bases). The sample was peripheral blood. This clonotype was obtained from a woman under 30 who had recovered from COVID-19. The chain's CDR3 is CASSLGGSLHNEQFF. CDR3 nucleotide sequence: TGTGCCAGCAGCTTAGGCGGGAGTCTTCACAATGAGCAGTTCTTC.